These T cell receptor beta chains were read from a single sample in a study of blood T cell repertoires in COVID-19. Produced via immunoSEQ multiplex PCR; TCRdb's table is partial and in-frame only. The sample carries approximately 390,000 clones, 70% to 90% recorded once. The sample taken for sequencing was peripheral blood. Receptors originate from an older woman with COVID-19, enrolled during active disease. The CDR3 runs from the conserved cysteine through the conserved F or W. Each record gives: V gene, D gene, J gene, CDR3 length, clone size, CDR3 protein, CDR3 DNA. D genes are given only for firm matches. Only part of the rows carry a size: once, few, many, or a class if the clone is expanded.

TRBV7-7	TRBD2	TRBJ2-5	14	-	CASSFLGEGETQYF	TGTGCTAGCAGCTTCCTAGGGGAGGGGGAGACCCAGTACTTC
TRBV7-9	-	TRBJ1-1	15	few	CASSLTGRSSTEAFF	TGTGCCAGCAGCCTTACCGGGAGATCGAGTACTGAAGCTTTCTTT
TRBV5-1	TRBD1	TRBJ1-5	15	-	CASSLTGGGNQPQHF	TGCGCCAGCAGCTTGACAGGGGGCGGCAATCAGCCCCAGCATTTT
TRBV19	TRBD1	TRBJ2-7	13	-	CASSPGTDYEQYF	TGTGCCAGTAGTCCCGGGACAGACTACGAGCAGTACTTC
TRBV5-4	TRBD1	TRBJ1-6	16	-	CASSLRQGGSNSPLHF	TGTGCCAGCAGCCTCAGACAGGGGGGATCGAATTCACCCCTCCACTTT
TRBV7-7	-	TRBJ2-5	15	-	CASSFATGIQETQYF	TGTGCCAGCAGCTTCGCAACAGGGATCCAAGAGACCCAGTACTTC
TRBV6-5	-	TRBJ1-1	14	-	CASSPQGLTAEAFF	TGTGCCAGCAGCCCACAGGGATTAACTGCTGAAGCTTTCTTT
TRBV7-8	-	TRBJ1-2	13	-	CASSPTPNYGYTF	TGTGCCAGCAGCCCGACACCTAACTATGGCTACACCTTC
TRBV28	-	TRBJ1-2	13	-	CASRLDKHYGYTF	TGTGCCAGCAGGTTAGACAAGCACTATGGCTACACCTTC
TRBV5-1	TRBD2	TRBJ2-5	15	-	CASSLGTSGQETQYF	TGCGCCAGCAGCTTGGGGACTAGCGGGCAAGAGACCCAGTACTTC
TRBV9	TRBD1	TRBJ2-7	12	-	CASSVDRGEQYF	TGTGCCAGCAGCGTAGACAGGGGGGAGCAGTACTTC
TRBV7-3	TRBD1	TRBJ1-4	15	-	CASSLGGQGNEKLFF	TGTGCCAGCAGCCTCGGGGGACAGGGTAATGAAAAACTGTTTTTT
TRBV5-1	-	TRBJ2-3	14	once	CASSSWGGTDTQYF	TGCGCCAGCAGCTCCTGGGGCGGCACAGATACGCAGTATTTT
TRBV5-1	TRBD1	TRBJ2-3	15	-	CASSFLGQGPDTQYF	TGCGCCAGCAGCTTTTTGGGACAGGGGCCAGATACGCAGTATTTT
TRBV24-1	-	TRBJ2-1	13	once	CATSAPPYNEQFF	TGTGCCACCAGTGCTCCTCCCTACAATGAGCAGTTCTTC
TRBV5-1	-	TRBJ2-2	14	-	CASTPGRLTGELFF	TGCGCCAGCACCCCCGGGAGACTCACCGGGGAGCTGTTTTTT
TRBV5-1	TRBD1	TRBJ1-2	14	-	CASGGQGLDYGYTF	TGCGCCAGCGGTGGACAGGGATTGGACTATGGCTACACCTTC
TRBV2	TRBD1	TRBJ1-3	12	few	CASSTDRDTIYF	TGTGCCAGCAGTACGGACAGGGACACCATATATTTT
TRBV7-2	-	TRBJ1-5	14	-	CASSRQLSNQPQHF	TGTGCCAGCAGTAGACAGCTTAGCAATCAGCCCCAGCATTTT
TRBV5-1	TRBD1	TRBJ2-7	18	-	CASSLAPSAGGDLYEQYF	TGCGCCAGCAGCTTGGCCCCTTCTGCAGGGGGCGATCTCTACGAGCAGTACTTC
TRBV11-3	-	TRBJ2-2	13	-	CASSPRDTGELFF	TGTGCCAGCAGCCCCCGGGACACCGGGGAGCTGTTTTTT
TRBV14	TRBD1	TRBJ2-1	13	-	CASSQDQTGRQFF	TGTGCCAGCAGCCAAGATCAGACAGGGCGGCAGTTCTTC
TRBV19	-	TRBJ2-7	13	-	CASPNRPPYEQYF	TGTGCCAGTCCCAACAGGCCGCCCTACGAGCAGTACTTC
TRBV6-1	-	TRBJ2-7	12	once	CASSERLYEQYF	TGTGCCAGCAGTGAACGGTTATACGAGCAGTACTTC
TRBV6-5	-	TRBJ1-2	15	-	CASSLRQSANYGYTF	TGTGCCAGCAGTTTGAGACAGTCTGCTAACTATGGCTACACCTTC
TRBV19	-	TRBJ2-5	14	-	CASSTLGQQETQYF	TGTGCCAGTAGTACCCTCGGACAGCAAGAGACCCAGTACTTC
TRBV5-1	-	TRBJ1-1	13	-	CASSLGGAPEAFF	TGCGCCAGCAGCCTAGGAGGGGCCCCAGAAGCTTTCTTT
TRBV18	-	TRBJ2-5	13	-	CASSPPSTETQYF	TGTGCCAGCTCACCACCTAGTACAGAGACCCAGTACTTC
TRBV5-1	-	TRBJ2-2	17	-	CASSPPTGKRNTGELFF	TGCGCCAGCAGCCCCCCCACAGGAAAAAGGAACACCGGGGAGCTGTTTTTT
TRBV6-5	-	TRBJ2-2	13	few	CASSQGPAGELFF	TGTGCCAGCAGTCAGGGGCCGGCCGGGGAGCTGTTTTTT
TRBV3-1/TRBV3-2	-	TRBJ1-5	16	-	CASSPHGGFGNQPQHF	TGTGCCAGCAGCCCCCATGGGGGCTTTGGCAATCAGCCCCAGCATTTT
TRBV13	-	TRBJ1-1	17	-	CASSLEALTGANTEAFF	TGTGCCAGCAGCTTAGAAGCCCTGACAGGTGCCAACACTGAAGCTTTCTTT
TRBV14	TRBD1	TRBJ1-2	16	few	CASSQGVAGGIYGYTF	TGTGCCAGCAGCCAAGGTGTGGCAGGGGGAATCTATGGCTACACCTTC
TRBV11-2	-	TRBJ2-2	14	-	CASSSEGRSGELFF	TGTGCCAGCAGCTCGGAGGGCCGATCCGGGGAGCTGTTTTTT
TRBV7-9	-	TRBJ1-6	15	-	CASSLGGRDSSPLHF	TGTGCCAGCAGCTTAGGGGGGAGGGATTCCTCACCCCTCCACTTT
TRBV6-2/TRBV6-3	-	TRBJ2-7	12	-	CASSYRGDEQYF	TGTGCCAGCAGTTACAGGGGCGACGAGCAGTACTTC
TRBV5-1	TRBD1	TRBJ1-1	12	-	CASSVDRGAAFF	TGCGCCAGCAGCGTAGACAGGGGCGCCGCTTTCTTT
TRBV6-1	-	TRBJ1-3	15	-	CASSEAGASGNTIYF	TGTGCCAGCAGTGAAGCGGGGGCATCTGGAAACACCATATATTTT
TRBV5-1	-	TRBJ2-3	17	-	CASSPGHMSRSTDTQYF	TGCGCCAGCAGCCCGGGACACATGTCGCGTAGCACAGATACGCAGTATTTT
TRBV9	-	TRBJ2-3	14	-	CASSGTDYTDTQYF	TGTGCCAGCAGCGGGACAGACTACACAGATACGCAGTATTTT
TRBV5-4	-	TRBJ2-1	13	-	CASSKPQGNEQFF	TGTGCCAGCAGCAAGCCCCAGGGGAATGAGCAGTTCTTC
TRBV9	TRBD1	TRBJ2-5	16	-	CASSVDPGTAQETQYF	TGTGCCAGCAGCGTAGACCCGGGGACAGCCCAAGAGACCCAGTACTTC
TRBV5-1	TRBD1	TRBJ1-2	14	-	CASSQDRGFYGYTF	TGCGCCAGCAGCCAGGACAGGGGCTTTTATGGCTACACCTTC
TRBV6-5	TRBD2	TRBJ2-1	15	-	CASSYSTSGLNEQFF	TGTGCCAGCAGTTACTCGACTAGCGGACTTAATGAGCAGTTCTTC
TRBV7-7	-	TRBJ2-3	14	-	CASSLSISEGTQYF	TGTGCTAGCAGCTTAAGTATCTCGGAGGGGACCCAGTATTTT
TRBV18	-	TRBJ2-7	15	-	CASSPVTGQPYEQYF	TGTGCCAGCTCACCGGTGACAGGCCAACCCTACGAGCAGTACTTC
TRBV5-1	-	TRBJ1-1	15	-	CASIQVGASGTEAFF	TGCGCCAGCATTCAGGTGGGGGCCTCGGGCACTGAAGCTTTCTTT
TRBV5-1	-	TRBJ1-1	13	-	CASSFGRNTEAFF	TGCGCCAGCAGCTTCGGTAGGAACACTGAAGCTTTCTTT
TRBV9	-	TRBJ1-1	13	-	CASSGRENTEAFF	TGTGCCAGCAGCGGACGGGAGAACACTGAAGCTTTCTTT
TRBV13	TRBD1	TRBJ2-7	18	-	CASGTRDRGRISSYEQYF	TGTGCCAGCGGGACCCGGGACAGGGGCCGAATCAGCTCCTACGAGCAGTACTTC
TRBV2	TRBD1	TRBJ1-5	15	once	CASSGDRNSNQPQHF	TGTGCCAGCAGTGGGGACAGAAATAGCAATCAGCCCCAGCATTTT
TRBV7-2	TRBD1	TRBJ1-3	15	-	CASSLEDRSGNTIYF	TGTGCCAGCAGCCTAGAGGACAGGTCTGGAAACACCATATATTTT
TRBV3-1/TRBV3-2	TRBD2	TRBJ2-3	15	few	CASSPAGASTDTQYF	TGTGCCAGCAGCCCAGCGGGGGCTAGCACAGATACGCAGTATTTT